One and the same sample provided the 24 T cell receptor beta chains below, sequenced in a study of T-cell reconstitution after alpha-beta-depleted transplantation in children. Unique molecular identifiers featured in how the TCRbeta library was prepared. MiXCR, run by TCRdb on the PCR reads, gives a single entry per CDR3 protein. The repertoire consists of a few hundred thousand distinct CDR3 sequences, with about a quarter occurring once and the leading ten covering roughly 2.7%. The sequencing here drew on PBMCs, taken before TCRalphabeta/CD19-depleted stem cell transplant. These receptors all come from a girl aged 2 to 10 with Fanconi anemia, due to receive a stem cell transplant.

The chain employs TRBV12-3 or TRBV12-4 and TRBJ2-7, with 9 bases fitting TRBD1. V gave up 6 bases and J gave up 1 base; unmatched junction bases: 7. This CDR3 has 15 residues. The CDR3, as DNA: TGTGCCAGCAGCTTGGCTGGGACAGGGTCCTACGAGCAGTACTTC. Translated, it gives CASSLAGTGSYEQYF.

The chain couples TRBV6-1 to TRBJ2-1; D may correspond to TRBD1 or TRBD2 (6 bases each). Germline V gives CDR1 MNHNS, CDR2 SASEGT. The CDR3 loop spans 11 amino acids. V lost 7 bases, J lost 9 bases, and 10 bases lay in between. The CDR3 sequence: CASIKGGEQFF. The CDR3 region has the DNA TGTGCCAGCATCAAGGGGGGTGAGCAGTTCTTC.

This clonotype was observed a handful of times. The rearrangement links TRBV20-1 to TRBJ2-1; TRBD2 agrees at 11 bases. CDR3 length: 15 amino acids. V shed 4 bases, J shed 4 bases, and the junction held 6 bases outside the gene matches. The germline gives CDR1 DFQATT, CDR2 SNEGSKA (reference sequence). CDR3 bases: TGCAGTGCTACCCGAGGGACTAGCGGTTACAATGAGCAGTTCTTC. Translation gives CSATRGTSGYNEQFF.

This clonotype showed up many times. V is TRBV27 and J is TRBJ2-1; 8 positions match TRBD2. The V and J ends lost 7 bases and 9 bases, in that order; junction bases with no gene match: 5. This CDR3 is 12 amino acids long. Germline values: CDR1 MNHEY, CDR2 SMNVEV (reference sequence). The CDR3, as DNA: TGTGCCAGCACCCCGGGGGGGCCTGAGCAGTTCTTC. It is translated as CASTPGGPEQFF.

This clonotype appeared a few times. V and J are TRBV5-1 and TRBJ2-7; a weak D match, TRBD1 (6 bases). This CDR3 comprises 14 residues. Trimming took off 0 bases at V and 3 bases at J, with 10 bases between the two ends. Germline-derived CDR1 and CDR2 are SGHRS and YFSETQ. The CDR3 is CASSLAQGNYEQYF. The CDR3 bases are TGCGCCAGCAGCTTGGCCCAGGGGAACTACGAGCAGTACTTC.

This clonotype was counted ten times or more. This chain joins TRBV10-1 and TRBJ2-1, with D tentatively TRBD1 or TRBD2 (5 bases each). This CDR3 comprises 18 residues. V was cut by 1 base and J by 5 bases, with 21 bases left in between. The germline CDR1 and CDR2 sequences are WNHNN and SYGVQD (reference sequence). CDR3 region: CASSELSTGPDSNNEQFF. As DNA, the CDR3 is TGCGCCAGCAGTGAGTTATCTACGGGACCGGATTCGAACAATGAGCAGTTCTTC.

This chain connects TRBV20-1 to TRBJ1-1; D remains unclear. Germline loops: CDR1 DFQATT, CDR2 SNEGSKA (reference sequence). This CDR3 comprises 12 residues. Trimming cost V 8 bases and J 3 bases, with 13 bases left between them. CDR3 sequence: CSLWVPYTEAFF. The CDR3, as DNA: TGCAGTCTTTGGGTTCCCTACACTGAAGCTTTCTTT.

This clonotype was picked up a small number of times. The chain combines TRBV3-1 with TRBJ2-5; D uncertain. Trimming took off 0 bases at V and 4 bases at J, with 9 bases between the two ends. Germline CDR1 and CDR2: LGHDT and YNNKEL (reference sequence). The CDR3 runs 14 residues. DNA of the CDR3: TGTGCCAGCAGCCAAGATAATAGTCGAGAGACCCAGTACTTC. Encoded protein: CASSQDNSRETQYF.

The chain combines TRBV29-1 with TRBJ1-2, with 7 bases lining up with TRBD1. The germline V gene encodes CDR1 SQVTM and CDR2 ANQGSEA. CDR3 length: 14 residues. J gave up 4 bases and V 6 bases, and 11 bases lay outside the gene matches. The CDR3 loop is CSVPGTASPYGYTF. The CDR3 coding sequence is TGCAGCGTGCCCGGGACAGCCTCCCCCTATGGCTACACCTTC.

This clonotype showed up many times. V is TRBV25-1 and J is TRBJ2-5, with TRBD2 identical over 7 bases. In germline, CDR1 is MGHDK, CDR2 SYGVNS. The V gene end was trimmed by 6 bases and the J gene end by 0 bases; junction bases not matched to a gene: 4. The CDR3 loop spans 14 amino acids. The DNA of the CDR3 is TGTGCCAGCAGCTACGGGGGGTACCAAGAGACCCAGTACTTC. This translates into CASSYGGYQETQYF. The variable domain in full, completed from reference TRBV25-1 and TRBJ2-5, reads EADIYQTPRYLVIGTGKKITLECSQTMGHDKMYWYQQDPGMELHLIHYSYGVNSTEKGDLSSESTVSRIRTEHFPLTLESARPSHTSQYLCASSYGGYQETQYFGPGTRLLVL.

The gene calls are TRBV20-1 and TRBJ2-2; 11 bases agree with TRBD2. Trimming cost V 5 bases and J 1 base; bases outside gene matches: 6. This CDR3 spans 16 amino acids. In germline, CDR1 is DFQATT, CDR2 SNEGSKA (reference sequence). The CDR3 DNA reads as TGCAGTGCTTTACTAGCGGGAGAGAGGAACACCGGGGAGCTGTTTTTT. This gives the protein CSALLAGERNTGELFF.

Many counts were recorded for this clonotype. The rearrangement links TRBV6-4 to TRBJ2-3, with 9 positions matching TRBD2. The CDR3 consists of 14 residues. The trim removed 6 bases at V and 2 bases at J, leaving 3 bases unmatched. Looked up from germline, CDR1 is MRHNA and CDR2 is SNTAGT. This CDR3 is CASSKRGDTDTQYF. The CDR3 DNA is TGTGCCAGCAGCAAGCGGGGGGACACAGATACGCAGTATTTT.

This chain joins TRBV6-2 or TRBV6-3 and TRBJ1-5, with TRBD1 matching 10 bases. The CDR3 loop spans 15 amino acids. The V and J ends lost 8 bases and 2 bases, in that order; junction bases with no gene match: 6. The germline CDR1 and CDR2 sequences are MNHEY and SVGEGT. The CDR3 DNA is TGTGCCAGCTATGCCGGGACAGGGGGCAATCAGCCCCAGCATTTT. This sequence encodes CASYAGTGGNQPQHF.

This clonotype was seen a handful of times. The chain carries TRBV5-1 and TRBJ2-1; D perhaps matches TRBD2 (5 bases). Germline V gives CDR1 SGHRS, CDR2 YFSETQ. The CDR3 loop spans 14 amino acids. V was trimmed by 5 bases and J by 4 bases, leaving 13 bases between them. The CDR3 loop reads CASSFGNPYNEQFF. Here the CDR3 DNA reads TGCGCCAGCAGTTTCGGGAACCCATACAATGAGCAGTTCTTC.

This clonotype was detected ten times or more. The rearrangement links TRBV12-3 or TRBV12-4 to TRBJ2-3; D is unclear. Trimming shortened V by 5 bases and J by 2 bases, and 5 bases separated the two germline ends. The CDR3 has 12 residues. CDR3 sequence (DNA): TGTGCCAGCAGTGGAAACACAGATACGCAGTATTTT. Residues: CASSGNTDTQYF.

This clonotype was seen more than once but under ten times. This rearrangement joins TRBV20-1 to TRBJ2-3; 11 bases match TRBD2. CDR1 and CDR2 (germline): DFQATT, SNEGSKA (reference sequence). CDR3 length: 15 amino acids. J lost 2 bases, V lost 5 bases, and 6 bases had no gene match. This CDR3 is CSAVIAGGNTDTQYF. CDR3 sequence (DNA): TGCAGTGCTGTAATAGCGGGGGGGAACACAGATACGCAGTATTTT.

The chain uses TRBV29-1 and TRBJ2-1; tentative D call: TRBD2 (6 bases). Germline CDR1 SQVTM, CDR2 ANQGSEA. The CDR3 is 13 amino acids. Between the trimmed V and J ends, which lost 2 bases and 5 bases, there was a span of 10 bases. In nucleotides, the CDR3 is TGCAGCGTTGAACTAGCGTTGAACAATGAGCAGTTCTTC. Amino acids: CSVELALNNEQFF.

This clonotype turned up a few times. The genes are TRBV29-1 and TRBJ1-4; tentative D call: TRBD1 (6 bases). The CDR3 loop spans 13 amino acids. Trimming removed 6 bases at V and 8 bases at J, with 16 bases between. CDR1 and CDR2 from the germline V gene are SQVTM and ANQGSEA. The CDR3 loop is CSVVGQFSEKLFF. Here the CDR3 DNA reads TGCAGCGTAGTTGGACAGTTTTCAGAAAAACTGTTTTTT.

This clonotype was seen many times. CDR3 sequence reads: CSSPGQGLNEQFF. Written as DNA, the CDR3 is TGCAGCTCACCGGGACAGGGGCTGAATGAGCAGTTCTTC. The chain uses TRBV29-1 and TRBJ2-1; 10 bases are shared with TRBD1. The CDR3 has 13 amino acids. Germline V gene sequence: CDR1 SQVTM, CDR2 ANQGSEA. Trimming took 8 bases from V and 7 from J; bases not matched to a gene: 8.

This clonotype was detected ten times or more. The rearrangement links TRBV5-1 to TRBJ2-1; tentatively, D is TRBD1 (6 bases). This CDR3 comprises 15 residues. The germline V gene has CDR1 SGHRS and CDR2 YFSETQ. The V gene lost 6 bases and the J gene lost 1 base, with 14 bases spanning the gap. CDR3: CASTSTGPSYNEQFF. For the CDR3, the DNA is TGCGCCAGCACTTCGACAGGTCCATCCTACAATGAGCAGTTCTTC.

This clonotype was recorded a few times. The CDR3 loop is CASSIRQGANLNYGYTF. The CDR3 DNA reads TGTGCCAGCAGTATACGACAGGGGGCGAATCTTAACTATGGCTACACCTTC. The chain couples TRBV28 to TRBJ1-2, with 10 positions matching TRBD1. Looked up from germline, CDR1 is MDHEN and CDR2 is SYDVKM. This CDR3 has 17 amino acids. The trim removed 5 bases at V and 1 base at J, leaving 10 bases unmatched.

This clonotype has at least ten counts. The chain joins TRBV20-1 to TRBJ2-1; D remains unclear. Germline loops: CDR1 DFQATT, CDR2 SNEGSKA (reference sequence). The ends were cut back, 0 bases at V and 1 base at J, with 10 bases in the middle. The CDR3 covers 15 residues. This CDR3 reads CSARDIEQSYNEQFF. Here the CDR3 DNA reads TGCAGTGCTAGAGATATAGAGCAATCCTACAATGAGCAGTTCTTC.

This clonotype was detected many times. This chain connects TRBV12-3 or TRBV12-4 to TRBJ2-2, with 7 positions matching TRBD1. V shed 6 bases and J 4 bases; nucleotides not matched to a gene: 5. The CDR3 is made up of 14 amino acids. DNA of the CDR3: TGTGCCAGCAGGGCGACAGGGAGCACCGGGGAGCTGTTTTTT. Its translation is CASRATGSTGELFF.

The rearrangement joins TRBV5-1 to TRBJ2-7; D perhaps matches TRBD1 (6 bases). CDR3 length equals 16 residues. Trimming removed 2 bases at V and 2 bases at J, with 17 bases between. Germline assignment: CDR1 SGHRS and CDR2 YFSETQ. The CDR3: CASSFGVGGPAYEQYF. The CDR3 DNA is TGCGCCAGCAGCTTCGGAGTAGGGGGACCCGCCTACGAGCAGTACTTC.